The TCR beta chain described here comes from a study of radiotherapy plus CTLA-4 blockade in lung cancer. In chemo-refractory metastatic non-small-cell lung cancer, patients got ipilimumab CTLA-4 blockade together with focal radiation. With 4 bases clipped from V and 4 bases from J, the junction kept 4 bases outside the gene matches. From germline, CDR1 is SGHNT and CDR2 YENEEA. The CDR3 runs 15 residues. Assay: immunoSEQ multiplex PCR; the TCRdb copy retains only in-frame clones and omits some. The data contain tens of thousands of clones, around 70% of them singletons. Study-level findings and limits: Clones of tumor-derived TCRs expanded in blood after radiotherapy plus ipilimumab. Response, reportedly, was best predicted by interferon-beta along with early blood T cell clone dynamics.

Turning to this clone: What it binds is not known.

Material: peripheral blood, obtained from a patient treated with radiotherapy plus ipilimumab. The chain combines TRBV11-3 with TRBJ2-3; TRBD1 agrees at 11 bases. The source of this sequence is a human donor with non-small cell lung cancer who had stable disease on radiotherapy plus ipilimumab. This CDR3 reads CASSSGDRGADTQYF. CDR3 DNA: TGTGCCAGCAGCTCAGGGGACAGGGGGGCAGATACGCAGTATTTT.